A single count supports the clone carrying this T cell receptor beta chain. Its antigen is unknown. Method: immunoSEQ multiplex PCR; TCRdb's copy keeps in-frame clones and lacks some. The table shows roughly 70,000 clones, with approximately 83% occurring only once. Germline assignment: CDR1 SGHKS and CDR2 YYEKEE (reference sequence). V was trimmed by 0 bases and J by 4 bases, leaving 5 bases between them. CDR3 size: 13 residues. The entry originates in a study of OX40 agonist ivuxolimab in advanced cancers. Across the study: Dose-escalation patients had hepatocellular carcinoma, melanoma, renal cell or head and neck cancer. Three patients, one with hepatocellular carcinoma and two with cutaneous melanoma, achieved partial responses.

Whole-study results and caveats: The expanded peripheral T cells' antigen specificity was not determined. In general, CD8+ T cells held more expanded clones than CD4+ did, on average.

This receptor was identified in an adult with an advanced solid tumor such as melanoma, head and neck, liver or kidney cancer. The genes are TRBV5-5 and TRBJ1-5; a possible D gene is TRBD1 (5 bases). This sample comprised CD4+ or CD8+ T cells sorted from blood, obtained in a trial of the OX40 agonist ivuxolimab. The CDR3 loop reads CASSLAGNQPQHF. CDR3 DNA sequence: TGTGCCAGCAGCTTGGCAGGGAATCAGCCCCAGCATTTT.